Listed below are T cell receptor beta chains from one sample, sequenced in a study of blood T cell repertoires in COVID-19. The data were produced by immunoSEQ multiplex PCR, yet TCRdb's version contains in-frame clones alone and is incomplete. Among tens of thousands of clones listed, roughly 90% were seen once. The sample was peripheral blood. Receptors originate from a man aged 60 to 75 with active COVID-19. Each CDR3 is given with its conserved first and last residue. The D gene is left open where the match is weak. Clone size appears in some rows only: once, few, many, or a class for an expanded clone.

size: NA
J: TRBJ2-7
D: NA
V: TRBV11-1
DNA: TGTGCCAGCAGCCGCCTCAGGGGTAGCGACGAGCAGTACTTC
CDR3: CASSRLRGSDEQYF

size: NA
J: TRBJ1-1
D: NA
V: TRBV27
DNA: TGTGCCAGCAGTCCCGGACTGCTGCTTGCGACTGAAGCTTTCTTT
CDR3: CASSPGLLLATEAFF

size: NA
J: TRBJ1-5
D: TRBD1
V: TRBV25-1
DNA: TGTGCCAGCAGTGTGACAGGGAGTAATCAGCCCCAGCATTTT
CDR3: CASSVTGSNQPQHF

size: NA
J: TRBJ2-7
D: TRBD2
V: TRBV6-1
DNA: TGTGCCAGCAGTGCTCAGGGACTAGCGGACCTCTACGAGCAGTACTTC
CDR3: CASSAQGLADLYEQYF

size: NA
J: TRBJ2-3
D: TRBD2
V: TRBV11-3
DNA: TGTGCCAGCAGCTCGGGACTAGCGGGGGGGTCTAGCACAGATACGCAGTATTTT
CDR3: CASSSGLAGGSSTDTQYF

size: NA
J: TRBJ2-3
D: TRBD1
V: TRBV7-3
DNA: TGTGCCAGCAGCTCGAGGACAGGGGCAGATACGCAGTATTTT
CDR3: CASSSRTGADTQYF

size: NA
J: TRBJ2-5
D: TRBD1
V: TRBV18
DNA: TGTGCCAGCTCAGACCAAGGGACAGCACAAGAGACCCAGTACTTC
CDR3: CASSDQGTAQETQYF

size: once
J: TRBJ2-5
D: NA
V: TRBV5-4
DNA: TGTGCCAGCAGCCCGGGTCGGGGGCAAGAGACCCAGTACTTC
CDR3: CASSPGRGQETQYF

size: few
J: TRBJ1-5
D: TRBD1
V: TRBV6-2/TRBV6-3
DNA: TGTGCCAGCAGTTACCCGGGACAGGGGGCCGGGCAGCCCCAGCATTTT
CDR3: CASSYPGQGAGQPQHF

size: NA
J: TRBJ1-1
D: NA
V: TRBV28
DNA: TGTGCCAGCACCCTCCAGGGGTTCACTGAAGCTTTCTTT
CDR3: CASTLQGFTEAFF

size: NA
J: TRBJ1-2
D: NA
V: TRBV28
DNA: TGTGCCAGCAGTCCCGGGACTATTAACTATGGCTACACCTTC
CDR3: CASSPGTINYGYTF

size: few
J: TRBJ1-3
D: NA
V: TRBV5-8
DNA: TGTGCCAGCAGACACGGACAGATACTCTCTGGAAACACCATATATTTT
CDR3: CASRHGQILSGNTIYF

size: NA
J: TRBJ2-7
D: TRBD1
V: TRBV19
DNA: TGTGCCAGTAGTCCCCGGGGACAGACCTACGAGCAGTACTTC
CDR3: CASSPRGQTYEQYF

size: few
J: TRBJ1-3
D: NA
V: TRBV5-1
DNA: TGCGCCAGCACAACACAATCTCTCGGGGTTGGAAACACCATATATTTT
CDR3: CASTTQSLGVGNTIYF

size: few
J: TRBJ1-1
D: NA
V: TRBV5-1
DNA: TGCGCCAGCAGCAGCGGGATTCGGCTGAACACTGAAGCTTTCTTT
CDR3: CASSSGIRLNTEAFF

size: NA
J: TRBJ2-5
D: NA
V: TRBV11-3
DNA: TGTGCCAGCAGCTCAGGAGGCGAGACCCAGTACTTC
CDR3: CASSSGGETQYF

size: NA
J: TRBJ2-1
D: NA
V: TRBV15
DNA: TGTGCCACCAGCAGAGATAGGTGGAGCTCCTACAATGAGCAGTTCTTC
CDR3: CATSRDRWSSYNEQFF

size: NA
J: TRBJ2-7
D: TRBD2
V: TRBV7-9
DNA: TGTGCCAGCAGCACCCCCCTAGCGGGGGGGCCCCTCGAGCAGTACTTC
CDR3: CASSTPLAGGPLEQYF

size: NA
J: TRBJ2-5
D: NA
V: TRBV2
DNA: TGTGCCAGCAGTGAGAGGGCAGAGACCCAGTACTTC
CDR3: CASSERAETQYF

size: NA
J: TRBJ1-6
D: TRBD1
V: TRBV5-1
DNA: TGCGCCAGCAGCCCAGGGACAGGAGTCTATTCACCCCTCCACTTT
CDR3: CASSPGTGVYSPLHF

size: NA
J: TRBJ1-2
D: NA
V: TRBV27
DNA: TGTGCCAGCAGTTTACGCGGAGCGGATAACTATGGCTACACCTTC
CDR3: CASSLRGADNYGYTF

size: NA
J: TRBJ1-4
D: TRBD1
V: TRBV7-2
DNA: TGTGCCAGCAGCCCCTGGGACAGGGGTACTAATGAAAAACTGTTTTTT
CDR3: CASSPWDRGTNEKLFF

size: NA
J: TRBJ1-1
D: NA
V: TRBV21-1
DNA: TGTGCCAGCAGCGGGCGCTCGACAGGGTCGAGGATGAACACTGAAGCTTTCTTT
CDR3: CASSGRSTGSRMNTEAFF

size: NA
J: TRBJ2-2
D: TRBD1
V: TRBV7-3
DNA: TGTGCCAGCAGCTCACCCCTCGGGACAGGGGTTTCTGGGGAGCTGTTTTTT
CDR3: CASSSPLGTGVSGELFF

size: NA
J: TRBJ2-5
D: NA
V: TRBV3-1/TRBV3-2
DNA: TGTGCCAGCAGCAGCCGGTGGAGGGAGGAGACCCAGTACTTC
CDR3: CASSSRWREETQYF

size: NA
J: TRBJ1-2
D: NA
V: TRBV11-3
DNA: TGTGCCAGCAGCTTAGGGTCGGAAGGGGATGGCTACACCTTC
CDR3: CASSLGSEGDGYTF

size: NA
J: TRBJ1-4
D: NA
V: TRBV28
DNA: TGTGCCAGCACGGCGGACGGGAGGTATGAAAAACTGTTTTTT
CDR3: CASTADGRYEKLFF

size: NA
J: TRBJ2-7
D: NA
V: TRBV7-2
DNA: TGTGCCAGCTTCACAGGACGGGGGTGGGTCTCCTACGAGCAGTACTTC
CDR3: CASFTGRGWVSYEQYF

size: NA
J: TRBJ1-2
D: NA
V: TRBV3-1/TRBV3-2
DNA: TGTGCCAGCAGCCAAGGCCAAACCGACTCCTATGGCTACACCTTC
CDR3: CASSQGQTDSYGYTF

size: NA
J: TRBJ1-1
D: TRBD1
V: TRBV30
DNA: TGTGCCTGGAGTGACCCGGGACAGGGGGCCCACACTGAAGCTTTCTTT
CDR3: CAWSDPGQGAHTEAFF

size: NA
J: TRBJ1-4
D: TRBD1
V: TRBV18
DNA: TGTGCCAGCTCACTGACAGGGTCTAATGAAAAACTGTTTTTT
CDR3: CASSLTGSNEKLFF

size: NA
J: TRBJ2-6
D: NA
V: TRBV21-1
DNA: TGTGCCAGCAGCACCGACAGGGCTCTTGATGGGGCCAACGTCCTGACTTTC
CDR3: CASSTDRALDGANVLTF

size: NA
J: TRBJ1-3
D: NA
V: TRBV7-9
DNA: TGTGCCAGCAGCTTAGCAGGGGGCTCTGGAAACACCATATATTTT
CDR3: CASSLAGGSGNTIYF

size: once
J: TRBJ1-3
D: NA
V: TRBV27
DNA: TGTGCCAGCAGTTCACAGGGTAGCTCTGGAAACACCATATATTTT
CDR3: CASSSQGSSGNTIYF

size: NA
J: TRBJ1-1
D: NA
V: TRBV18
DNA: TGTGCCAGCTCACCACCGTCTGGGAGAACCACTGAAGCTTTCTTT
CDR3: CASSPPSGRTTEAFF

size: NA
J: TRBJ2-1
D: TRBD1
V: TRBV9
DNA: TGTGCCAGCAGCCCTAGACAGGGCTCCTACAATGAGCAGTTCTTC
CDR3: CASSPRQGSYNEQFF

size: NA
J: TRBJ2-3
D: TRBD1
V: TRBV28
DNA: TGTGCCAGCAGTCAAGACAGGGTCGGCACAGATACGCAGTATTTT
CDR3: CASSQDRVGTDTQYF

size: NA
J: TRBJ2-5
D: TRBD1
V: TRBV5-1
DNA: TGCGCCAGCAGCGGGCGAAGGACAGGGGCAGAGACCCAGTACTTC
CDR3: CASSGRRTGAETQYF

size: NA
J: TRBJ1-2
D: NA
V: TRBV12-3/TRBV12-4
DNA: TGTGCCAGCAGTTTTGGCGGCTATGGCTACACCTTC
CDR3: CASSFGGYGYTF

size: NA
J: TRBJ2-1
D: NA
V: TRBV10-3
DNA: TGTGCCATCAGTGAGTGGTTGAGGAATGAGCAGTTCTTC
CDR3: CAISEWLRNEQFF

size: NA
J: TRBJ1-1
D: TRBD1
V: TRBV15
DNA: TGTGCCACCAGCAGGAGGGGACAGATGAACACTGAAGCTTTCTTT
CDR3: CATSRRGQMNTEAFF

size: NA
J: TRBJ1-1
D: NA
V: TRBV5-1
DNA: TGCGCCAGCAGCTTTAGACAGAACACTGAAGCTTTCTTT
CDR3: CASSFRQNTEAFF

size: NA
J: TRBJ2-3
D: NA
V: TRBV20-1
DNA: TGCAGTGCTAGCAACACAGATACGCAGTATTTT
CDR3: CSASNTDTQYF

size: NA
J: TRBJ1-2
D: TRBD1
V: TRBV5-4
DNA: TGTGCCAGCAGCTTGTGGACAGGGGGTCTTGGCTACACCTTC
CDR3: CASSLWTGGLGYTF

size: NA
J: TRBJ2-5
D: NA
V: TRBV12-3/TRBV12-4
DNA: TGTGCCAGCAGTGTATCGGGCCAAGAGACCCAGTACTTC
CDR3: CASSVSGQETQYF